A selection of T cell receptor beta chains follows, all from one sample in a study of early T cells in non-severe SARS-CoV-2 infection. A single record per CDR3 protein comes from TCRdb applying MiXCR to the 5' RACE reads. The sample consists of some 64,000 distinct CDR3 sequences, less than 15% of them appearing once. Material for sequencing was whole blood. Receptors were obtained from an adult who was a healthcare worker with PCR-confirmed SARS-CoV-2 infection or an uninfected control (not recorded which). Each CDR3 is given with its conserved first and last residue. The order of the fields is clone size, D gene, J gene, V gene, CDR3 DNA, CDR3 protein. The D gene is left open where the match is weak. Clone sizes are given selectively: once, few, many, or a class where the clone is expanded.

size: many
D: NA
J: TRBJ2-7
V: TRBV9
DNA: TGTGCCAGCAGCCCCAGAGTCCTTGGAGGGGAGCAGTACTTC
CDR3: CASSPRVLGGEQYF

size: NA
D: TRBD2
J: TRBJ2-3
V: TRBV3-1
DNA: TGTGCCAGCAGCCAAGGGGGACTAGCGGGACGGACTAGCACAGATACGCAGTATTTT
CDR3: CASSQGGLAGRTSTDTQYF

size: once
D: NA
J: TRBJ2-7
V: TRBV7-8
DNA: TGTGCCAGCAGCCCAGGCCACGAGCAGTACTTC
CDR3: CASSPGHEQYF

size: NA
D: NA
J: TRBJ2-6
V: TRBV7-6
DNA: TGTGCCAGCAGCTTGACAGTCTCTGGGGCCAACGTCCTGACTTTC
CDR3: CASSLTVSGANVLTF

size: NA
D: TRBD1
J: TRBJ1-5
V: TRBV20-1
DNA: TGCAGTGCTCAAATATCACAGGGGGGTCATCAGCCCCAGCATTTT
CDR3: CSAQISQGGHQPQHF

size: NA
D: NA
J: TRBJ2-3
V: TRBV12-3/TRBV12-4
DNA: TGTGCCAGCAGAGGTACCGGGACAGATACGCAGTATTTT
CDR3: CASRGTGTDTQYF

size: few
D: NA
J: TRBJ2-2
V: TRBV7-3
DNA: TGTGCCAGCAGCCCGACTATCACCGGGGAGCTGTTTTTT
CDR3: CASSPTITGELFF

size: few
D: TRBD2
J: TRBJ2-3
V: TRBV19
DNA: TGTGCCAGTAGTCTCAAAGGTAGCGGGAGCCAGGGTACGCAGTATTTT
CDR3: CASSLKGSGSQGTQYF

size: NA
D: NA
J: TRBJ2-1
V: TRBV29-1
DNA: TGCAGCGTTGAATTCCTGGGCGGGACCCAGTTCTTC
CDR3: CSVEFLGGTQFF

size: many
D: NA
J: TRBJ2-7
V: TRBV5-1
DNA: TGCGCCAGCTCCGCCCTGAAGTCGACCTACGAGCAGTACTTC
CDR3: CASSALKSTYEQYF